The clone carrying this T cell receptor (beta chain) was detected only once. Its antigen remains unidentified. A single base separates this from a much larger clone, so it may be a read error. The source of the sample is a study of tumor and adjacent non-tumor tissue in lung cancer. TCRbeta libraries were built with three rounds of nested PCR, modified from ARM-PCR. One entry per CDR3 protein results from TCRdb running MiXCR on the multiplex PCR reads. The table shows roughly 76,000 distinct CDR3 sequences, with around 70% occurring only once. This CDR3 contains 18 residues. The germline gives CDR1 KGHDR, CDR2 SFDVKD. RNA was extracted from bulk tissue without any cell sorting. Overall study findings and caveats: Tumor repertoires had a smaller top 100 clone share than normal lung. Higher tumor TCR diversity was associated with shorter survival.

The TCR comes from an older woman with non-small cell lung cancer. The chain employs TRBV24-1 and TRBJ2-1; 15 nucleotides align to TRBD2. Material for sequencing was lung tumor tissue. The CDR3: CATSDAGLAGGSCNEQFF. In DNA form, the CDR3 reads TGTGCCACCAGTGATGCCGGACTAGCGGGAGGGTCCTGCAATGAGCAGTTCTTC.